This T cell receptor beta chain was documented in a study of response to subunit inactivated influenza vaccine. Findings of the study overall: T cells newly recruited by each seasonal influenza vaccination are few, the authors suggested.

A word on this clonotype: Its target is not known.

The ends were cut back, 3 bases at V and 3 bases at J, with 14 bases in the middle. This CDR3 has 16 amino acids. TCRdb independently ran MiXCR on the RT-PCR reads; one entry per CDR3 protein. This table has approximately 490,000 distinct CDR3 sequences, approximately 7.8% appearing once. This material consisted of PBMCs from blood, taken around 25 months after vaccination. The clonotype comes from a man in his fifties or sixties who received an inactivated influenza vaccine. The J gene is TRBJ2-2, the V gene TRBV12-3 or TRBV12-4; D not resolved. The DNA for the CDR3 is TGTGCCAGCAGTTTTGAACCCCTATTTTACACCGGGGAGCTGTTTTTT. Translation: CASSFEPLFYTGELFF.